This passage covers 27 T cell receptor beta chains from one sample sequenced in a study of shared clonotypes between healthy human individuals. Generated by immunoSEQ multiplex PCR, the TCRdb table keeps only in-frame clones and is missing some. The profile shows approximately 740,000 clones, around 72% of them singletons. The sequenced material came from memory CD4+ T cells sorted from blood. Subset reported: CD45RA-negative fraction. The receptors stem from a young woman in good health.

This clone has a handful of counts. The chain joins TRBV6-5 to TRBJ2-5; D possibly corresponds to TRBD2 (5 bases). Germline V gene sequence: CDR1 MNHEY, CDR2 SVGAGI. The CDR3 runs 13 residues. Trimming removed 4 bases from V and 11 bases from J, with 17 bases in between. The CDR3 reads CASSSGLLGEQYF. In DNA, the CDR3 is TGTGCCAGCAGTTCCGGACTTCTCGGGGAGCAGTACTTC.

The gene calls are TRBV29-1 and TRBJ1-1; D is undetermined. V was clipped by 1 base and J by 2 bases, with 11 bases between them. The CDR3 extends over 14 amino acids. The germline gives CDR1 SQVTM, CDR2 ANQGSEA. In DNA form, the CDR3 reads TGCAGCGTTGAAGGCTTTAGCCGAAACACTGAAGCTTTCTTT. Amino acids: CSVEGFSRNTEAFF.

This clone appeared a few times. This chain connects TRBV28 to TRBJ2-7; D is ambiguous. Trimming pared 6 bases from V and 2 bases from J, leaving 11 bases between. This CDR3 is built from 13 residues. Looked up from germline, CDR1 is MDHEN and CDR2 is SYDVKM. CDR3 nucleotides: TGTGCCAGCAGGGAACCCTTGACCTACGAGCAGTACTTC. It specifies CASREPLTYEQYF.

The J gene is TRBJ1-2, the V gene TRBV6-1; D gene ambiguous. This CDR3 has 12 amino acids. V was cut by 6 bases and J by 5 bases, with 10 bases left in between. Germline CDR1 and CDR2: MNHNS and SASEGT. DNA for the CDR3: TGTGCCAGCAGCCAGGAGAAGTATGGCTACACCTTC. Amino acid sequence: CASSQEKYGYTF.

The chain combines TRBV7-9 with TRBJ2-6, with unresolved D. This CDR3 is built from 15 residues. With 5 bases removed from V and 1 base from J, the gap between germline ends came to 9 bases. Germline CDR1 is SEHNR and CDR2 is FQNEAQ (reference sequence). CDR3 in amino acids: CASSPSSSGANVLTF. The CDR3 coding sequence is TGTGCCAGCAGCCCTTCGTCATCTGGGGCCAACGTCCTGACTTTC.

The sample holds many counts of this clone. The CDR3 DNA reads as TGTGCCAGCAGGACCGGGACTAGCCCCCGAGATACGCAGTATTTT. Translation gives CASRTGTSPRDTQYF. V and J are TRBV6-5 and TRBJ2-3; 9 bases line up with TRBD2. Germline values: CDR1 MNHEY, CDR2 SVGAGI. The trim removed 6 bases at V and 5 bases at J, leaving 9 bases unmatched. There are 15 residues in the CDR3.

This chain joins TRBV28 and TRBJ2-3; 11 bases agree with TRBD2. This CDR3 contains 16 residues. Germline loops: CDR1 MDHEN, CDR2 SYDVKM. V shed 7 bases, J shed 6 bases, and the junction held 12 bases outside the gene matches. The chain's CDR3 is CASIPRSGRASDTQYF. In DNA form, the CDR3 reads TGTGCCAGCATCCCTCGTAGCGGGAGGGCCTCGGATACGCAGTATTTT. The full variable domain, its missing parts supplied by reference TRBV28 and TRBJ2-3, is DVKVTQSSRYLVKRTGEKVFLECVQDMDHENMFWYRQDPGLGLRLIYFSYDVKMKEKGDIPEGYSVSREKKERFSLILESASTNQTSMYLCASIPRSGRASDTQYFGPGTRLTVL.

This chain links TRBV5-6 with TRBJ2-7; 8 positions agree with TRBD2. The CDR3 runs to 15 residues. Per germline, CDR1 SGHDT and CDR2 YYEEEE. V lost 6 bases and J lost 6; bases outside the gene matches: 14. The chain's CDR3 is CASNRLERGGGEQYF. CDR3 nucleotide sequence: TGTGCCAGCAACCGCTTAGAACGGGGGGGCGGCGAGCAGTACTTC.

This clone came up a few times. The V call is TRBV28, the J call TRBJ1-2; tentatively, D is TRBD1 (6 bases). Trimming cost V 6 bases and J 1 base, with 18 bases left between them. This CDR3 region has 16 residues. Germline V gene lookup returns CDR1 MDHEN and CDR2 SYDVKM. DNA for the CDR3: TGTGCCAGCAGGCGTGGCAGGGGATCGTTTAACTATGGCTACACCTTC. It yields the protein CASRRGRGSFNYGYTF.

The rearrangement joins TRBV9 to TRBJ2-5; D not certain. Trimming removed 3 bases from V and 2 bases from J, with 11 bases in between. Germline V gene sequence: CDR1 SGDLS, CDR2 YYNGEE. This CDR3 spans 14 amino acids. CDR3 amino acids: CASSESVGQETQYF. The DNA of the CDR3 is TGTGCCAGCAGCGAGAGTGTTGGTCAAGAGACCCAGTACTTC.

The chain joins TRBV27 to TRBJ2-1; 7 bases are a match to TRBD2. Germline lookup yields CDR1 MNHEY and CDR2 SMNVEV (reference sequence). The CDR3 spans 16 residues. V was clipped by 8 bases and J by 8 bases; unmatched bases: 18. The CDR3 loop reads CASRVAGVRSYHEQFF. In nucleotides, the CDR3 is TGTGCCAGCCGGGTGGCGGGAGTCCGGTCGTACCATGAGCAGTTCTTC.

The chain uses TRBV11-3 and TRBJ1-3, with D possibly matching TRBD1 (5 bases). V lost 1 base, J lost 8 bases, and 21 bases lay in between. This CDR3 contains 17 residues. Looked up from germline, CDR1 is SGHNT and CDR2 is YENEEA. CDR3 in amino acids: CASSLGGGRFSPYTIYF. CDR3 DNA: TGTGCCAGCAGCTTAGGGGGGGGACGGTTCTCCCCCTACACCATATATTTT. The full variable domain, with the rest looked up from reference TRBV11-3 and TRBJ1-3, is EAGVVQSPRYKIIEKKQPVAFWCNPISGHNTLYWYLQNLGQGPELLIRYENEEAVDDSQLPKDRFSAERLKGVDSTLKIQPAELGDSAVYLCASSLGGGRFSPYTIYFGEGSWLTVV.

The chain combines TRBV10-1 with TRBJ2-5; D possibly matches TRBD1 or TRBD2 (6 bases each). The CDR3 runs to 15 residues. V lost 8 bases, J lost 5 bases, and 21 bases lay in between. The V gene's germline CDR1 is WNHNN and CDR2 SYGVQD (reference sequence). The CDR3 is CASDPLTGARETQYF. The CDR3 region has the DNA TGCGCCAGCGACCCTCTTACGGGGGCGAGGGAGACCCAGTACTTC.

DNA of the CDR3: TGCAGCGTAGATCTGGGCAAAAACATTCAGTACTTC. Protein: CSVDLGKNIQYF. This chain links TRBV29-1 with TRBJ2-4, with no clear D. CDR1 is SQVTM, CDR2 ANQGSEA, per germline. CDR3 length: 12 residues. The V and J ends lost 6 bases and 3 bases respectively, with 9 bases between them.

This clone was recorded only once. Other nucleotide sequences in the sample specify the same CDR3. The CDR3 sequence is CASSLGTGGAFF. CDR3 DNA sequence: TGTGCCAGCAGCTTAGGAACAGGGGGAGCTTTCTTT. This chain joins TRBV11-2 and TRBJ1-1, with 8 bases identical to TRBD1. The V gene's germline CDR1 is SGHAT and CDR2 FQNNGV. The CDR3 runs 12 residues. J gave up 10 bases and V 1 base, and 2 bases lay outside the gene matches.

The V call is TRBV28, the J call TRBJ2-5; 10 nucleotides match TRBD1. The CDR3 consists of 16 residues. Germline assignment: CDR1 MDHEN and CDR2 SYDVKM. Losses at the gene ends were 4 bases for V and 5 bases for J; bases not matched to a gene: 10. CDR3 bases: TGTGCCAGCAGTTCGCCGGGACAGGGGTCTTTGGAGACCCAGTACTTC. Its protein product is CASSSPGQGSLETQYF.

The genes are TRBV5-6 and TRBJ1-6, with D unclear. The CDR3 loop spans 13 amino acids. Per germline, CDR1 SGHDT and CDR2 YYEEEE. The V end lost 6 bases, the J end lost 9 bases, and 13 bases lay between the germline ends. The DNA for the CDR3 is TGTGCCAGCACTCACTCCGGGGTTTCACCCCTCCACTTT. The encoded protein is CASTHSGVSPLHF.

The chain has TRBV28 and TRBJ2-3; D gene uncertain. The CDR3 covers 13 residues. Trimming shortened V by 2 bases and J by 10 bases, and 13 bases separated the two germline ends. From germline, CDR1 is MDHEN and CDR2 SYDVKM. The CDR3 DNA sequence: TGTGCCAGCAGTTTACATTTTCCGTCGGCGCAGTATTTT. Translation gives CASSLHFPSAQYF. The full variable domain, completed using reference TRBV28 and TRBJ2-3, is DVKVTQSSRYLVKRTGEKVFLECVQDMDHENMFWYRQDPGLGLRLIYFSYDVKMKEKGDIPEGYSVSREKKERFSLILESASTNQTSMYLCASSLHFPSAQYFGPGTRLTVL.

A note on this clone: The same CDR3 also results from other DNA sequences found in this sample. This chain uses TRBV18 with TRBJ2-5; unclear D gene. Between the trimmed V and J ends, which lost 2 bases and 2 bases, there was a span of 6 bases. Germline V gene data show CDR1 as KGHSH and CDR2 as LQKENI. The CDR3 is made up of 13 amino acids. In DNA form, the CDR3 reads TGTGCCAGCTCACCATCCCCTCAAGAGACCCAGTACTTC. Translated: CASSPSPQETQYF.

V is TRBV6-5 and J is TRBJ2-7; 8 nucleotides agree with TRBD1. The CDR3 contains 15 residues. CDR1 and CDR2 (germline): MNHEY, SVGAGI. Trimming cost V 2 bases and J 4 bases; bases outside gene matches: 7. In DNA, the CDR3 is TGTGCCAGCAGTTACGGACAGGGTCGGAGGTACGAGCAGTACTTC. Encoded protein: CASSYGQGRRYEQYF.

The chain employs TRBV30 and TRBJ1-2; a weak D match, TRBD1 (6 bases). This CDR3 has 16 residues. V shed 1 base and J shed 4 bases, with 19 bases lying between them. In germline, CDR1 is GTSNPN, CDR2 SVGIG (reference sequence). The CDR3: CAWSGRGTGRSYGYTF. CDR3 sequence (DNA): TGTGCCTGGAGTGGAAGGGGAACAGGGAGGAGCTATGGCTACACCTTC.

This clone occurred a few times. The V and J genes are TRBV7-8 and TRBJ2-7, with D tentatively TRBD1 or TRBD2 (6 bases each). Germline V gives CDR1 SGHVS, CDR2 FQNEAQ. Trimming removed 8 bases from V and 5 bases from J, with 16 bases in between. This CDR3 is 13 amino acids long. The CDR3 sequence is CASGGPGGNEQYF. The CDR3 nucleotides are TGTGCCAGCGGGGGGCCTGGCGGAAACGAGCAGTACTTC.

The rearrangement uses TRBV6-5 and TRBJ1-2, with D perhaps TRBD1 (6 bases). Trimming removed 4 bases at V and 3 bases at J, with 15 bases between. The CDR3 is 15 amino acids. Germline V lookup: CDR1 MNHEY, CDR2 SVGAGI. CDR3 DNA: TGTGCCAGCAGTTTCAGGGACACCGGATACTATGGCTACACCTTC. This encodes CASSFRDTGYYGYTF.

The V gene is TRBV6-1, the J gene TRBJ1-2, with D unclear. V lost 6 bases and J 7 bases, leaving 9 bases between the germline ends. This CDR3 has 11 residues. Germline V CDR1 and CDR2: MNHNS, SASEGT. This chain's CDR3 is CASSQYSGYTF. Written as DNA, the CDR3 is TGTGCCAGCAGCCAGTATAGTGGCTACACCTTC.

This clone was seen repeatedly, ten times or more. The rearrangement uses TRBV5-8 and TRBJ1-5; 8 bases are shared with TRBD1. Germline loops: CDR1 SGHTS, CDR2 YDEGEE. V was pared by 4 bases and J by 4 bases, with 4 bases of the junction left unmatched. The CDR3 is made up of 14 amino acids. The CDR3 coding sequence is TGTGCCAGCAGCCACCGGACAGGGAATCAGCCCCAGCATTTT. This encodes CASSHRTGNQPQHF.

The V call is TRBV6-1, the J call TRBJ2-7; the D gene is possibly TRBD1 (6 bases). V lost 6 bases and J lost 3, with 18 bases in between. Germline V gene sequence: CDR1 MNHNS, CDR2 SASEGT. The CDR3 length is 15 residues. The CDR3 bases are TGTGCCAGCAGCCGGACAGTTCAACCGAGCTACGAGCAGTACTTC. Its protein is CASSRTVQPSYEQYF.

To note about this clone: Different DNA sequences within this sample yield the same CDR3. The V gene is TRBV19, the J gene TRBJ2-7; D call uncertain. V lost 1 base and J lost 2, with 6 bases in between. In germline, CDR1 is LNHDA, CDR2 SQIVND (reference sequence). This CDR3 comprises 13 residues. The CDR3 DNA sequence: TGTGCCAGTAGTATAGGGGTGACCTACGAGCAGTACTTC. Amino acids: CASSIGVTYEQYF.